This record covers a single TCR beta chain. Source study methods: Estimation of nucleated cell counts was performed using reference gene primer amplification. Here immunoSEQ multiplex PCR was the method, and the copy in TCRdb shows in-frame clones only, minus some. V, J and clone size reflect that table, while D and trimming were determined from the DNA. The sample has under 400,000 clones, 90% seen once. The data stem from a study of blood T cell repertoires in COVID-19. Study-level background: The origin of the acute and convalescent COVID-19 samples was the United States, Italy and Spain. T cells, B-cell-depleted T cells, or PBMCs provided the cDNA or gDNA that served as material.

This CDR3 has 14 residues. V lost 5 bases and J lost 4; bases outside the gene matches: 6. The germline gives CDR1 SGHAT, CDR2 FQNNGV. The sequenced material came from peripheral blood. The chain is built from TRBV11-2 and TRBJ2-7; TRBD1 aligns across 9 bases. The TCR comes from a man younger than 35 with active or convalescent COVID-19. In DNA, the CDR3 is TGTGCCAGCAGCACCGGGACAGGGATATACGAGCAGTACTTC. This translates into CASSTGTGIYEQYF. The whole variable domain, remainder taken from reference TRBV11-2 and TRBJ2-7, is EAGVAQSPRYKIIEKRQSVAFWCNPISGHATLYWYQQILGQGPKLLIQFQNNGVVDDSQLPKDRFSAERLKGVDSTLKIQPAKLEDSAVYLCASSTGTGIYEQYFGPGTRLTVT.